What follows is one T cell receptor beta chain and its context. The data belong to a study of control samples from healthy donors and cancer patients. Here immunoSEQ multiplex PCR was the method, and the copy in TCRdb shows in-frame clones only, minus some. The table has 180,000 or so clones, 85% to 95% seen once. The germline V gene encodes CDR1 KGHSH and CDR2 LQKENI. The CDR3 is 14 amino acids. The V and J ends lost 4 bases and 8 bases, in that order; junction bases with no gene match: 6. The chain recombines TRBV18 with TRBJ1-4; TRBD1 matches 8 bases. Specimen: blood. The origin of this receptor is an older woman in good health. This CDR3 reads CASSQGQEGEKLFF. In DNA form, the CDR3 reads TGTGCCAGCTCACAGGGACAGGAAGGAGAAAAACTGTTTTTT.